These 27 T cell receptor beta chains share one sample of origin, sequenced in a study of identical twins. In TCRdb, the 5' RACE reads were re-called with MiXCR into one record per CDR3 protein. The table has 500,000 to 550,000 distinct CDR3 sequences, roughly a fifth seen once. These data also featured in a second study, about T cells expressing NK-cell markers.

The sequencing input was CD4+ T cells sorted from blood. Receptors originate from a young woman in good health.

This clonotype was recorded many times. The CDR3 region is CASNQRNRPDTQYF. In nucleotides, the CDR3 is TGTGCCAGTAATCAGCGGAACAGACCGGATACGCAGTATTTT. This chain joins TRBV11-3 and TRBJ2-3; a possible D gene is TRBD2 (5 bases). Trimming cost V 9 bases and J 6 bases, with 19 bases left between them. There are 14 residues in the CDR3. Per germline, CDR1 SGHNT and CDR2 YENEEA.

This clonotype has at least ten counts. J is TRBJ2-1 and V is TRBV24-1, with TRBD1 matching 10 bases. The V gene end was trimmed by 3 bases and the J gene end by 8 bases; junction bases not matched to a gene: 6. Germline assignment: CDR1 KGHDR and CDR2 SFDVKD. The CDR3 extends over 15 amino acids. CDR3: CATSDGLTGGHEQFF. The CDR3 region has the DNA TGTGCCACCAGTGATGGGCTGACAGGGGGCCATGAGCAGTTCTTC.

This clonotype has just a few counts. V is TRBV7-2 and J is TRBJ2-5; 9 bases are shared with TRBD1. CDR3 length: 15 residues. CDR1 and CDR2 from the germline V gene are SGHTA and FQGNSA. V gave up 3 bases and J gave up 5 bases; unmatched junction bases: 7. This CDR3 is CASSLSTGGAETQYF. The CDR3 DNA sequence: TGTGCCAGCAGCTTGAGTACAGGGGGCGCGGAGACCCAGTACTTC.

The chain joins TRBV7-9 to TRBJ1-2; 9 bases fit TRBD1. CDR1 and CDR2 (germline): SEHNR, FQNEAQ (reference sequence). J gave up 4 bases and V 7 bases, and 10 bases lay outside the gene matches. The CDR3 is 15 amino acids. In DNA form, the CDR3 reads TGTGCCAGCACCCCGGGACAGGGTTTCGTCTATGGCTACACCTTC. This encodes CASTPGQGFVYGYTF.

This chain connects TRBV7-2 to TRBJ2-1; possible D gene TRBD2, 5 bases. The CDR3 runs 16 residues. V dropped 4 bases and J dropped 1 base, with 14 bases sitting between them. Per the germline V gene, CDR1 is SGHTA and CDR2 is FQGNSA. The CDR3 bases are TGTGCCAGCAGCTCGATAGGCCAGCGGTCCTACAATGAGCAGTTCTTC. Protein product: CASSSIGQRSYNEQFF.

The chain couples TRBV28 to TRBJ1-1; D is unresolved. The CDR3 is made up of 12 amino acids. Germline V gives CDR1 MDHEN, CDR2 SYDVKM. V was trimmed by 8 bases and J by 1 base, leaving 8 bases between them. The CDR3 DNA is TGTGCCAGCCTGAGAGGGAACACTGAAGCTTTCTTT. It codes for CASLRGNTEAFF.

The chain links TRBV12-5 to TRBJ2-5, with D possibly matching TRBD2 (6 bases). The CDR3 extends over 16 amino acids. The germline V and J ends were trimmed by 2 bases and 4 bases, with 17 bases remaining between them. Germline V lookup: CDR1 LGHNT, CDR2 FRNRAP. In DNA form, the CDR3 reads TGTGCTAGTGGTTTGTACACCTACTACGGGGGAGAGACCCAGTACTTC. It specifies CASGLYTYYGGETQYF.

This clonotype has just a few counts. The chain couples TRBV4-3 to TRBJ2-7, with 7 nucleotides matching TRBD2. Unmatched junction bases numbered 10, after V lost 4 bases and J lost 4 bases. The CDR3 runs to 15 residues. Germline loops: CDR1 LGHNA, CDR2 YSLEER. The CDR3 nucleotides read TGCGCCAGCAGCCTGATTCGCGGGGGTTTTTACGAGCAGTACTTC. Translating it yields CASSLIRGGFYEQYF.

V gene TRBV20-1 combines with J gene TRBJ1-2; 8 nucleotides align to TRBD1. The CDR3 has 14 residues. The ends lost 5 bases at V and 4 bases at J; junction bases unmatched: 9. Per germline, CDR1 DFQATT and CDR2 SNEGSKA (reference sequence). The DNA for the CDR3 is TGCAGTGCTTACCCCATAGACAGGGGCTATGGCTACACCTTC. Amino acids: CSAYPIDRGYGYTF.

V usage is TRBV6-2 or TRBV6-3 and J usage is TRBJ2-1; D unclear. V shed 5 bases and J shed 5 bases, with 19 bases lying between them. The CDR3 loop spans 16 amino acids. CDR1 is MNHEY, CDR2 SVGEGT, per germline. CDR3 coding DNA: TGTGCCAGCAGTCTTGGACCACAACGTTATGACAATGAGCAGTTCTTC. It yields the protein CASSLGPQRYDNEQFF.

This clonotype was detected only a few times. The chain couples TRBV12-3 or TRBV12-4 to TRBJ2-7; D unclear. The CDR3 length is 13 residues. With 2 bases removed from V and 6 bases from J, the gap between germline ends came to 11 bases. The CDR3 loop reads CASSLQAPSEQYF. CDR3 nucleotide sequence: TGTGCCAGCAGTTTACAAGCCCCCAGCGAGCAGTACTTC.

This clonotype was recorded a few times. The chain joins TRBV12-3 or TRBV12-4 to TRBJ1-6; possibly TRBD1 for D (6 bases). The CDR3 length is 14 residues. Trimming stripped 5 bases from V and 10 bases from J, with 15 bases between. The CDR3 region has the DNA TGTGCCAGCAGTCTGACCCTGGGGGGCTCACCCCTCCACTTT. Translated, it gives CASSLTLGGSPLHF.

This clonotype was counted a few times. The rearrangement joins TRBV9 to TRBJ1-6; TRBD1 might be the D (5 bases). CDR3 length: 14 amino acids. Trimming removed 0 bases at V and 7 bases at J, with 8 bases between. Germline assignment: CDR1 SGDLS and CDR2 YYNGEE. In DNA, the CDR3 is TGTGCCAGCAGCGTAGCCTGGGGGAATTCACCCCTCCACTTT. Translation gives CASSVAWGNSPLHF.

CDR3 loop: CSARGLSGTQYF. The CDR3 region has the DNA TGCAGTGCCCGGGGCCTTAGCGGGACCCAGTACTTC. V gene TRBV20-1 combines with J gene TRBJ2-5, with a possible D match to TRBD2 (6 bases). Germline values: CDR1 DFQATT, CDR2 SNEGSKA (reference sequence). V shed 6 bases and J shed 7 bases, with 15 bases lying between them. The CDR3 is 12 amino acids.

This clonotype was picked up a small number of times. The chain employs TRBV12-3 or TRBV12-4 and TRBJ2-5; no clear D gene. The length of the CDR3 is 14 residues. V lost 3 bases and J 0 bases, leaving 8 bases between the germline ends. CDR3 coding DNA: TGTGCCAGCAGTTTGAACAGAGACCAAGAGACCCAGTACTTC. Its protein product is CASSLNRDQETQYF.

This clonotype has only a few counts. This chain connects TRBV7-2 to TRBJ2-3; 7 bases map to TRBD2. Germline CDR1 SGHTA, CDR2 FQGNSA. V dropped 4 bases and J dropped 2; count of bases not matched to a gene: 12. The CDR3 extends over 17 amino acids. The CDR3 here is CASSSVWEGPLTDTQYF. DNA for the CDR3: TGTGCCAGCAGCTCAGTGTGGGAGGGCCCCCTCACAGATACGCAGTATTTT.

The CDR3 DNA reads TGTGCCAGCAGCCCAAGGGAGAGCCCCAGGTACAATGAGCAGTTCTTC. Its translation is CASSPRESPRYNEQFF. The chain is built from TRBV3-1 and TRBJ2-1; D may be TRBD2 (5 bases). The germline V gene encodes CDR1 LGHDT and CDR2 YNNKEL (reference sequence). Trimming shortened V by 4 bases and J by 4 bases, and 17 bases separated the two germline ends. The CDR3 is made up of 16 amino acids.

This chain joins TRBV27 and TRBJ2-7; 12 positions agree with TRBD2. CDR1 is MNHEY and CDR2 is SMNVEV in the germline V gene (reference sequence). Unmatched junction bases numbered 9, after V lost 5 bases and J lost 4 bases. The length of the CDR3 is 16 residues. The CDR3 loop is CASSRRSSGGAYEQYF. Here the CDR3 DNA reads TGTGCCAGCAGTCGACGCTCTAGCGGGGGGGCTTACGAGCAGTACTTC.

V is TRBV11-3 and J is TRBJ2-4, with D hard to call. Germline lookup yields CDR1 SGHNT and CDR2 YENEEA. There are 15 residues in the CDR3. V shed 4 bases and J shed 1 base, with 11 bases lying between them. The CDR3 DNA sequence: TGTGCCAGCAGCTGGAATAGGCCTGCCAAAAACATTCAGTACTTC. This codes for CASSWNRPAKNIQYF.

The rearrangement links TRBV6-1 to TRBJ2-3, with D possibly being TRBD1 or TRBD2 (5 bases each). Trimming took 7 bases from V and 0 from J, leaving 14 bases between them. The CDR3 length is 15 residues. CDR1 is MNHNS, CDR2 SASEGT, per germline. CDR3 region: CASIPRGPSTDTQYF. The DNA of the CDR3 is TGTGCCAGCATTCCCCGGGGACCCAGCACAGATACGCAGTATTTT.

The sample holds a few counts of this clonotype. J is TRBJ2-7 and V is TRBV7-2; D is ambiguous. This CDR3 is built from 11 residues. From germline, CDR1 is SGHTA and CDR2 FQGNSA. Trimming took off 5 bases at V and 9 bases at J, with 11 bases between the two ends. CDR3 nucleotides: TGTGCCAGCAGCCCCCAGACCGTGCAGTACTTC. Protein sequence: CASSPQTVQYF.

The J gene is TRBJ2-1, the V gene TRBV2; 12 nucleotides agree with TRBD2. V lost 7 bases to trimming and J lost 8 bases; unmatched junction nucleotides: 6. Germline CDR1 reads SNHLY; CDR2 reads FYNNEI. CDR3 length: 14 residues. CDR3 nucleotides: TGTGCCAGCAATCTAGCGGGAGGGAAGTATGAGCAGTTCTTC. It encodes CASNLAGGKYEQFF.

V is TRBV7-2 and J is TRBJ2-7; 9 bases are shared with TRBD2. Germline CDR1 is SGHTA and CDR2 is FQGNSA. With V trimmed by 5 bases and J by 5 bases, 13 bases remained unmatched. This CDR3 is 16 amino acids long. CDR3 region: CASSPSRAGGPHEQYF. The CDR3 coding sequence is TGTGCCAGCAGCCCCTCGCGAGCGGGAGGCCCCCACGAGCAGTACTTC.

This clonotype was observed a handful of times. This chain uses TRBV2 with TRBJ1-1; the D gene is possibly TRBD1 (5 bases). V dropped 6 bases and J dropped 2 bases, with 13 bases sitting between them. The CDR3 is 14 residues long. From germline, CDR1 is SNHLY and CDR2 FYNNEI. CDR3 DNA: TGTGCCAGCAGGGGGACTGGGAGAAACACTGAAGCTTTCTTT. Translating gives CASRGTGRNTEAFF.

The chain combines TRBV18 with TRBJ1-4; possibly TRBD1 for D (6 bases). CDR1 is KGHSH and CDR2 is LQKENI in the germline V gene. V was trimmed by 6 bases and J by 4 bases, leaving 15 bases between them. The CDR3 is made up of 15 amino acids. The CDR3 protein is CASSLQGNSNEKLFF. As DNA, the CDR3 is TGTGCCAGCTCGCTGCAGGGGAACAGTAATGAAAAACTGTTTTTT.

The chain is built from TRBV4-3 and TRBJ2-7, with D tentatively TRBD2 (5 bases). Germline V gene data show CDR1 as LGHNA and CDR2 as YSLEER. With 4 bases removed from V and 5 bases from J, the gap between germline ends came to 15 bases. The CDR3 length is 14 residues. The CDR3 DNA sequence: TGCGCCAGCAGCCGGACTTCTCTTTCCGACGAGCAGTACTTC. It specifies CASSRTSLSDEQYF.

This clonotype was counted only a few times. The V call is TRBV20-1, the J call TRBJ2-5, with a weak D call TRBD2 (6 bases). This CDR3 has 12 residues. Germline CDR1 and CDR2: DFQATT and SNEGSKA (reference sequence). V lost 7 bases and J lost 0, with 9 bases in between. This chain's CDR3 is CSVGGNQETQYF. CDR3 sequence (DNA): TGCAGTGTCGGCGGGAACCAAGAGACCCAGTACTTC.